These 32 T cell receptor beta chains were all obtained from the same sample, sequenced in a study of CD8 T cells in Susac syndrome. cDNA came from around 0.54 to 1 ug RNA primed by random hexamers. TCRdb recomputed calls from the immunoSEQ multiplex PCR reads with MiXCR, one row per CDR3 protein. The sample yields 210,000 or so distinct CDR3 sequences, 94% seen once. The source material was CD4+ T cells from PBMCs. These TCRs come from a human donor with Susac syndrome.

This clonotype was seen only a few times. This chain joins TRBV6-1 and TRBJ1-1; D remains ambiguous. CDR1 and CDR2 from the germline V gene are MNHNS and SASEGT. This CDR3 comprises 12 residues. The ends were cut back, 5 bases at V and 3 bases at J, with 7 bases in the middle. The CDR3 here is CASSPGDTEAFF. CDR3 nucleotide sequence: TGTGCCAGCAGTCCGGGAGACACTGAAGCTTTCTTT.

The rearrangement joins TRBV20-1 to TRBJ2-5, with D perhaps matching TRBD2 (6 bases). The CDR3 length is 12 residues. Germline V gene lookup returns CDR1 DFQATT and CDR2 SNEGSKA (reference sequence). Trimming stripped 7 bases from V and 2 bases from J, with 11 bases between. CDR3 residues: CSVERAQETQYF. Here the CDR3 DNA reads TGCAGTGTCGAGCGGGCTCAAGAGACCCAGTACTTC.

The CDR3: CSARLDPDNYGYTF. As DNA, the CDR3 is TGCAGTGCTCGATTAGACCCTGACAACTATGGCTACACCTTC. This chain joins TRBV20-1 and TRBJ1-2; D remains ambiguous. The CDR3 is made up of 14 amino acids. The germline V and J ends were trimmed by 5 bases and 2 bases, with 15 bases remaining between them. The germline gives CDR1 DFQATT, CDR2 SNEGSKA (reference sequence).

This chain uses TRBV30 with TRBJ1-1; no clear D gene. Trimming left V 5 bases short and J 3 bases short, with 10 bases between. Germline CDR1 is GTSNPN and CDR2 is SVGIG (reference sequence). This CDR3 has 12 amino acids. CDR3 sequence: CAWQASDTEAFF. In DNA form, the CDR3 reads TGTGCCTGGCAGGCGTCGGACACTGAAGCTTTCTTT.

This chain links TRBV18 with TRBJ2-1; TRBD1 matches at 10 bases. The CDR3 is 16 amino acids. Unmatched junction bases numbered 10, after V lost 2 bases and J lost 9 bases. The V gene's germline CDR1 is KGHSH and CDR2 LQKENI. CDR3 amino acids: CASSPVPGQGIGEQFF. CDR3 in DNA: TGTGCCAGCTCACCAGTCCCGGGACAGGGGATAGGTGAGCAGTTCTTC.

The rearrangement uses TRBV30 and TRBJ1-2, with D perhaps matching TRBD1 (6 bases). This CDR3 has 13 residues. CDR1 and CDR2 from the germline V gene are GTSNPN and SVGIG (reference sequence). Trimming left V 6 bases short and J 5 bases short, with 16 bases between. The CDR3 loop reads CACISRRGYGYTF. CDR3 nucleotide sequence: TGTGCCTGTATTTCCCGCAGGGGTTATGGCTACACCTTC. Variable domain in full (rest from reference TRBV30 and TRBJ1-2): SQTIHQWPATLVQPVGSPLSLECTVEGTSNPNLYWYRQAAGRGLQLLFYSVGIGQISSEVPQNLSASRPQDRQFILSSKKLLLSDSGFYLCACISRRGYGYTFGSGTRLTVV.

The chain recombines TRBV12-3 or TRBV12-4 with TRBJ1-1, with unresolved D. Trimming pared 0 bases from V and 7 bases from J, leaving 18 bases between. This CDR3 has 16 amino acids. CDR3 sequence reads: CASSLALDVGLGEAFF. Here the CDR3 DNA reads TGTGCCAGCAGTTTAGCCCTGGACGTCGGCTTGGGTGAAGCTTTCTTT.

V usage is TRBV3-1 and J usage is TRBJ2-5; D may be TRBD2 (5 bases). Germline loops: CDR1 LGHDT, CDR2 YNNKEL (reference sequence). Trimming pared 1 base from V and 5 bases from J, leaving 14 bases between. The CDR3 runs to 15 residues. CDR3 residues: CASSQGGLARETQYF. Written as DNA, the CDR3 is TGTGCCAGCAGCCAAGGAGGGCTAGCACGCGAGACCCAGTACTTC.

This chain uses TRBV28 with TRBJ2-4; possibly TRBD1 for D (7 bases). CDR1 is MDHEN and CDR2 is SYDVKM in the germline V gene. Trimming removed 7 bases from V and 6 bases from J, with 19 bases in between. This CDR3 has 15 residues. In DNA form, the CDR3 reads TGTGCCAGCACCTTAAACAGGGGAGGTGTAAACATTCAGTACTTC. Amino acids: CASTLNRGGVNIQYF.

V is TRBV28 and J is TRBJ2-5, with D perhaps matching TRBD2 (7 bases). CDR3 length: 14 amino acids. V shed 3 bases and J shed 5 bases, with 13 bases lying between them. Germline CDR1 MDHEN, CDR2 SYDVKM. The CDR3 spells CASSFRGAWETQYF. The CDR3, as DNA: TGTGCCAGCAGTTTCCGGGGGGCCTGGGAGACCCAGTACTTC.

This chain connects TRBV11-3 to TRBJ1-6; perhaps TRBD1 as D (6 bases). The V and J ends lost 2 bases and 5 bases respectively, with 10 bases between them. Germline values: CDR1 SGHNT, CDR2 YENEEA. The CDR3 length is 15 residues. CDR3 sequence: CASSLPGQDNSPLHF. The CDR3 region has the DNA TGTGCCAGCAGCTTACCGGGACAAGATAATTCACCCCTCCACTTT.

The CDR3 sequence: CASSPGQGGKTQYF. In nucleotides, the CDR3 is TGCGCCAGCAGCCCGGGACAGGGTGGAAAGACCCAGTACTTC. The V call is TRBV5-1, the J call TRBJ2-5; 9 bases fit TRBD1. Germline CDR1 is SGHRS and CDR2 is YFSETQ. The CDR3 covers 14 residues. The trim removed 4 bases at V and 6 bases at J, leaving 7 bases unmatched.

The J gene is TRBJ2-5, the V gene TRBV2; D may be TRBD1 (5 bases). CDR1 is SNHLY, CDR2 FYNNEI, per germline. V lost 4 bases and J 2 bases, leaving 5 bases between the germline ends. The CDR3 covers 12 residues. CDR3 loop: CASSGQQETQYF. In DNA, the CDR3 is TGTGCCAGCAGTGGACAGCAAGAGACCCAGTACTTC.

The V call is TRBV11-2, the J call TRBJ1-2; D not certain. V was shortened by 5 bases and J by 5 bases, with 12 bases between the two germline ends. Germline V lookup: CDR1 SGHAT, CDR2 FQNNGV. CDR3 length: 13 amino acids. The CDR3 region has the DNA TGTGCCAGCAGCCATCCGGAAGGGTATGGCTACACCTTC. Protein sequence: CASSHPEGYGYTF.

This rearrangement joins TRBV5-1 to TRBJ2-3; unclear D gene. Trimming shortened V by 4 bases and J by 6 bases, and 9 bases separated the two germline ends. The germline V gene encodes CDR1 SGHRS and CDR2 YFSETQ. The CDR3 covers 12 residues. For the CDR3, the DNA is TGCGCCAGCAGCACGGACGGCGATACGCAGTATTTT. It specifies CASSTDGDTQYF. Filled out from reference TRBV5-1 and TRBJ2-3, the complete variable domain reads KAGVTQTPRYLIKTRGQQVTLSCSPISGHRSVSWYQQTPGQGLQFLFEYFSETQRNKGNFPGRFSGRQFSNSRSEMNVSTLELGDSALYLCASSTDGDTQYFGPGTRLTVL.

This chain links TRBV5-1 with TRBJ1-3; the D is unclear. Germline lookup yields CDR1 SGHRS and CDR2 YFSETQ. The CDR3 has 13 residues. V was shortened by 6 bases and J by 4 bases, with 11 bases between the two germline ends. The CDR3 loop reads CASKEGPGNTIYF. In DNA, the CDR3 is TGCGCCAGCAAGGAGGGCCCCGGAAACACCATATATTTT.

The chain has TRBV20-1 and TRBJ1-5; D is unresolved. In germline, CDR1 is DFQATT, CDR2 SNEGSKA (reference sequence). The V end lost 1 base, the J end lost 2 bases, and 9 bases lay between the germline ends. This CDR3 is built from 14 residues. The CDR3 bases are TGCAGTGCTAGAGGGGAAGTAGGCAATCAGCCCCAGCATTTT. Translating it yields CSARGEVGNQPQHF.

This CDR3 reads CASSEFTSGGAFF. For the CDR3, the DNA is TGTGCCAGCAGTGAATTCACCAGCGGCGGAGCTTTCTTT. This chain connects TRBV2 to TRBJ1-1, with D unclear. V lost 2 bases and J lost 10, with 14 bases in between. The CDR3 has 13 amino acids. Germline V gives CDR1 SNHLY, CDR2 FYNNEI. Filled out from reference TRBV2 and TRBJ1-1, the complete variable domain reads EPEVTQTPSHQVTQMGQEVILRCVPISNHLYFYWYRQILGQKVEFLVSFYNNEISEKSEIFDDQFSVERPDGSNFTLKIRSTKLEDSAMYFCASSEFTSGGAFFGQGTRLTVV.

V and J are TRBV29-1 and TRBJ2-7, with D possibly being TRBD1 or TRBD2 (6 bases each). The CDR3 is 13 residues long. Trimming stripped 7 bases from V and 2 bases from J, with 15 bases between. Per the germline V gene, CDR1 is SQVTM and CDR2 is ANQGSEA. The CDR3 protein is CSAGGDTTYEQYF. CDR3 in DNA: TGCAGCGCCGGCGGGGACACCACCTACGAGCAGTACTTC.

CDR3 DNA sequence: TGTGCCAGCAGCCACAAGGGGGCCCGTGGCTACACCTTC. Encoded protein: CASSHKGARGYTF. The genes are TRBV3-1 and TRBJ1-2; 7 positions match TRBD1. The CDR3 totals 13 residues. Germline CDR1 LGHDT, CDR2 YNNKEL (reference sequence). V lost 3 bases and J lost 7; bases outside the gene matches: 5.

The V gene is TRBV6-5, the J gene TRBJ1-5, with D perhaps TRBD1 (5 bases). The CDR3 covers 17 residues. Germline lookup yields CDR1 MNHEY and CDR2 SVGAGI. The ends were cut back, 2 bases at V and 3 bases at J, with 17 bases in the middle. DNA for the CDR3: TGTGCCAGCAGTTACGGGGTGGGGGGGGATCACAATCAGCCCCAGCATTTT. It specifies CASSYGVGGDHNQPQHF.

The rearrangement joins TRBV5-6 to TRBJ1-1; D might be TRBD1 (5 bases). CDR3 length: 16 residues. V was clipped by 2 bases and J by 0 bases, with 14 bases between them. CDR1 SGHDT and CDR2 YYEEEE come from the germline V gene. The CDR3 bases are TGTGCCAGCAGCTTACACCAGGGACGGTTGAACACTGAAGCTTTCTTT. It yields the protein CASSLHQGRLNTEAFF.

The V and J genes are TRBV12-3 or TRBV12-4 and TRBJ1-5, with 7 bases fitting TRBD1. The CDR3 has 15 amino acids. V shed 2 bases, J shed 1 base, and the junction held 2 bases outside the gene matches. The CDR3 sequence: CASSLSGQSNQPQHF. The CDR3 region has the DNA TGTGCCAGCAGTTTATCGGGACAGAGCAATCAGCCCCAGCATTTT.

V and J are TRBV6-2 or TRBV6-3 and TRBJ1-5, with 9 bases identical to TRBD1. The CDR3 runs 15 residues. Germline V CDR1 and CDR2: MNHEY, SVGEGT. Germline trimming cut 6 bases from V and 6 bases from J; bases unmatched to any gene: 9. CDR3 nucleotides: TGTGCCAGCAGACCCGGACAGGGGAAGGTTCAGCCCCAGCATTTT. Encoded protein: CASRPGQGKVQPQHF.

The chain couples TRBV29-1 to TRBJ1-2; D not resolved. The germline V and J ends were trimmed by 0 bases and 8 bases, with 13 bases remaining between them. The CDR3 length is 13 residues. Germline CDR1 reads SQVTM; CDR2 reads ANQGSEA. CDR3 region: CSVEEHGVRGYTF. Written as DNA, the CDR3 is TGCAGCGTTGAAGAACACGGGGTGCGGGGCTACACCTTC.

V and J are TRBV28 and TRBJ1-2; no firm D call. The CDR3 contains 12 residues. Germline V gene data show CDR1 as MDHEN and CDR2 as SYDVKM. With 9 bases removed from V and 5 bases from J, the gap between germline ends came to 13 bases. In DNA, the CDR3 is TGTGCCAGTATCGGCCAGGCGTATGGCTACACCTTC. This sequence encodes CASIGQAYGYTF.

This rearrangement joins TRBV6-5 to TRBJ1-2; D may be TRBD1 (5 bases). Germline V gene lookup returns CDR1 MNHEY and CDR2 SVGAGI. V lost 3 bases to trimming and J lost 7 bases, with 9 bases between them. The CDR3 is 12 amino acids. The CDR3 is CASSYGGSGYTF. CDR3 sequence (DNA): TGTGCCAGCAGTTATGGGGGGTCTGGCTACACCTTC.

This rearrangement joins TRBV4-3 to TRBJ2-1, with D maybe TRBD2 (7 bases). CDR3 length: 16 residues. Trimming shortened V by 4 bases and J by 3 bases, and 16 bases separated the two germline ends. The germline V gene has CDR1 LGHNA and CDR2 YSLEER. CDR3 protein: CASSPTRGALYNEQFF. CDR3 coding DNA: TGCGCCAGCAGCCCAACCCGGGGGGCCCTCTACAATGAGCAGTTCTTC.

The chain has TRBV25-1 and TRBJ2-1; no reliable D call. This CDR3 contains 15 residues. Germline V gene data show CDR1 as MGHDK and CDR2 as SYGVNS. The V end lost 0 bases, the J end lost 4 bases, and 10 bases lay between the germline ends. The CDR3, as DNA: TGTGCCAGCAGTGAATATATTCCTGAGTACAATGAGCAGTTCTTC. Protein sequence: CASSEYIPEYNEQFF. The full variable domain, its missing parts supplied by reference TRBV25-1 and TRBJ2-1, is EADIYQTPRYLVIGTGKKITLECSQTMGHDKMYWYQQDPGMELHLIHYSYGVNSTEKGDLSSESTVSRIRTEHFPLTLESARPSHTSQYLCASSEYIPEYNEQFFGPGTRLTVL.

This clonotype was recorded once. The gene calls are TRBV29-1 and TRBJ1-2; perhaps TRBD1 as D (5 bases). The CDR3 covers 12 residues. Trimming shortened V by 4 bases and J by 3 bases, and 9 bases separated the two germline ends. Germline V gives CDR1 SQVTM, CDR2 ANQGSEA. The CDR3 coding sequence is TGCAGCGTTGTTCCGGGGGACTATGGCTACACCTTC. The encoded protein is CSVVPGDYGYTF.

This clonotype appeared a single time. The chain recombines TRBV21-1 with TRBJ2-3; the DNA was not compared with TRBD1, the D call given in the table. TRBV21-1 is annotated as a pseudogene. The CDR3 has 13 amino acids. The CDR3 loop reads CASSPREADTQYF. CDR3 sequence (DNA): TGTGCCAGCAGCCCCAGGGAAGCAGATACGCAGTATTTT.

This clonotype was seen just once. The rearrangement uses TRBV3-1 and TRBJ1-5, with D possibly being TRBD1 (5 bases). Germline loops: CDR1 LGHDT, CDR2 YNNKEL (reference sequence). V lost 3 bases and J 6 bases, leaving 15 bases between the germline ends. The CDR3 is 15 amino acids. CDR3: CASSQDNIESQPQHF. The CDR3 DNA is TGTGCCAGCAGCCAGGACAACATCGAAAGTCAGCCCCAGCATTTT. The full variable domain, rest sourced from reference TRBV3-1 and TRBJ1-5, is DTAVSQTPKYLVTQMGNDKSIKCEQNLGHDTMYWYKQDSKKFLKIMFSYNNKELIINETVPNRFSPKSPDKAHLNLHINSLELGDSAVYFCASSQDNIESQPQHFGDGTRLSIL.